The entry below describes one T cell receptor (beta chain). Antigen specificity is unknown. The CDR3 is 12 amino acids. CDR1 SEHNR and CDR2 FQNEAQ come from the germline V gene (reference sequence). Trimming took off 4 bases at V and 2 bases at J, with 5 bases between the two ends. This entry belongs to a study of lymphopenia after photon versus proton radiotherapy. Sequencing was performed with immunoSEQ multiplex PCR; in TCRdb, only in-frame clones are kept and a portion is missing. Of some 21,000 clones in the sample, 85% were seen once. Study-wide findings and caveats: Post-nadir TCR diversity decline inversely tracked overall survival among those who died. Photon-treated patients lost naive T cells and TCR diversity; proton-treated stayed stable.

This clonotype was obtained from a man aged 55 to 70 with pancreatic cancer. The sequencing used peripheral blood, collected from a patient treated with photon-based radiotherapy. V is TRBV7-9 and J is TRBJ1-1; D not resolved. In DNA form, the CDR3 reads TGTGCCAGCAGCTGGGGAAACACTGAAGCTTTCTTT. Translated, it gives CASSWGNTEAFF.